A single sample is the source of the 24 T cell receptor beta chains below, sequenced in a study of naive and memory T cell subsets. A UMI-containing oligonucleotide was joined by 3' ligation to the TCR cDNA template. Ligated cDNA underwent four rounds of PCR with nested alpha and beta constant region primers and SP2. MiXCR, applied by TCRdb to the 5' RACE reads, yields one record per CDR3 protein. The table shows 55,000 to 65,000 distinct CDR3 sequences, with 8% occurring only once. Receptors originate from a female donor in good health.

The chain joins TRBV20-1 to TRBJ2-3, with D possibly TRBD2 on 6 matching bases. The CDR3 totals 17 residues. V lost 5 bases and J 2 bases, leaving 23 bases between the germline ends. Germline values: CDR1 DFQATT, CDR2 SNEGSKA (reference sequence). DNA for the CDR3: TGCAGTGCTCCGGCGCCGTTCTTCGGCGGGAACACAGATACGCAGTATTTT. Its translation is CSAPAPFFGGNTDTQYF.

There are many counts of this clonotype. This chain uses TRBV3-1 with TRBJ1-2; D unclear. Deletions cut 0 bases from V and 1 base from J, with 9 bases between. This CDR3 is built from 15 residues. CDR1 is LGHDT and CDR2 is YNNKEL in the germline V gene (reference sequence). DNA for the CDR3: TGTGCCAGCAGCCAAGATGTGGGATTTAACTATGGCTACACCTTC. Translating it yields CASSQDVGFNYGYTF.

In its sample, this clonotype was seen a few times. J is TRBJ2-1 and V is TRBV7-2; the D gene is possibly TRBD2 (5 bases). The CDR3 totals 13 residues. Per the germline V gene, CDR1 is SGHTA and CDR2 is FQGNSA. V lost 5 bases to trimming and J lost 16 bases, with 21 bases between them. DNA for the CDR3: TGTGCCAGCAGCGCCGGACTCATGTCGGACCGATTCTTC. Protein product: CASSAGLMSDRFF.

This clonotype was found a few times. The CDR3 reads CASGYQDRAFGGYTF. Here the CDR3 DNA reads TGTGCTAGTGGTTACCAGGACAGGGCGTTTGGTGGCTACACCTTC. This chain uses TRBV12-5 with TRBJ1-2; TRBD1 aligns across 8 bases. The V and J ends lost 4 bases and 7 bases, in that order; junction bases with no gene match: 11. The V gene's germline CDR1 is LGHNT and CDR2 FRNRAP. This CDR3 region has 15 residues. The variable domain in full, with the rest retrieved from reference TRBV12-5 and TRBJ1-2, is DARVTQTPRHKVTEMGQEVTMRCQPILGHNTVFWYRQTMMQGLELLAYFRNRAPLDDSGMPKDRFSAEMPDATLATLKIQPSEPRDSAVYFCASGYQDRAFGGYTFGSGTRLTVV.

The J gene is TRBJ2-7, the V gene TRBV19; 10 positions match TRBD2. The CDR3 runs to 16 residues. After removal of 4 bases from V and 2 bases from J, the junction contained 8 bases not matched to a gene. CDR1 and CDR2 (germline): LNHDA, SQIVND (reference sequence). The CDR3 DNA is TGTGCCAGTAGTAGGTCTAGCGGGAGTATCGCCTACGAGCAGTACTTC. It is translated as CASSRSSGSIAYEQYF.

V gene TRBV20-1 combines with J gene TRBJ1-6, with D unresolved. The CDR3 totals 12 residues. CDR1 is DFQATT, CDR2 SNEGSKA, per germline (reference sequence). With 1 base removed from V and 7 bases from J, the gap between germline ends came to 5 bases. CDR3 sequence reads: CSARVPNSPLHF. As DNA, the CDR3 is TGCAGTGCTAGAGTCCCCAATTCACCCCTCCACTTT.

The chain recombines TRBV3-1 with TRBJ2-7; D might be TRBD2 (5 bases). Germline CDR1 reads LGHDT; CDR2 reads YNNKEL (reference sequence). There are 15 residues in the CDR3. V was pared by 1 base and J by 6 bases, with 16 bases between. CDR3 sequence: CASSQGSIPEGEQYF. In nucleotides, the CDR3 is TGTGCCAGCAGCCAAGGGAGTATACCTGAGGGCGAGCAGTACTTC.

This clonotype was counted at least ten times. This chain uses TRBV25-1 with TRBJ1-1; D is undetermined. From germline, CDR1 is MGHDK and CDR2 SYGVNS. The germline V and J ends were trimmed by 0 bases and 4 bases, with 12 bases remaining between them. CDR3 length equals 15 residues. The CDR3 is CASSEYRRAGTEAFF. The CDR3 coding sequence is TGTGCCAGCAGTGAATACAGGCGCGCAGGCACTGAAGCTTTCTTT.

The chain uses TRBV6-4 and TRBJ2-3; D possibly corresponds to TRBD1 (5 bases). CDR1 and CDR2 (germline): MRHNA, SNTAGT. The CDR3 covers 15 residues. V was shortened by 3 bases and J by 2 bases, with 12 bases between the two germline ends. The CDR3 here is CASSESAGHTDTQYF. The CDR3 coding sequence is TGTGCCAGCAGTGAATCGGCAGGGCACACAGATACGCAGTATTTT.

The CDR3 is CASSYGTGGTDTQYF. CDR3 sequence (DNA): TGTGCCAGCAGTTACGGCACTGGTGGCACAGATACGCAGTATTTT. The genes are TRBV6-6 and TRBJ2-3; no firm D call. Per the germline V gene, CDR1 is MNHNY and CDR2 is SVGAGI (reference sequence). The CDR3 runs 15 residues. V was shortened by 2 bases and J by 1 base, with 10 bases between the two germline ends.

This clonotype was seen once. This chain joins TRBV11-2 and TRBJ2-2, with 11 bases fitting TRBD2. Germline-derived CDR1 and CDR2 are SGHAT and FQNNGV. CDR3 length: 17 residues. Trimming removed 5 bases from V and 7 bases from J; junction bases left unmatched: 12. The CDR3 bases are TGTGCCAGCAGCCCCTACAAACTAGCGGGAGTGGTCGGGGAGCTGTTTTTT. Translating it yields CASSPYKLAGVVGELFF.

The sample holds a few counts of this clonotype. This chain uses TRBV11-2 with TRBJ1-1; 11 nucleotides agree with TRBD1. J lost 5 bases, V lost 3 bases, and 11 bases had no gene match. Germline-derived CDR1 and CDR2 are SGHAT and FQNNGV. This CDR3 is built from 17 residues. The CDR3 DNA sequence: TGTGCCAGCAGCTTCATTATGGGACAGGGGGGGAGGACTGAAGCTTTCTTT. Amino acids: CASSFIMGQGGRTEAFF.

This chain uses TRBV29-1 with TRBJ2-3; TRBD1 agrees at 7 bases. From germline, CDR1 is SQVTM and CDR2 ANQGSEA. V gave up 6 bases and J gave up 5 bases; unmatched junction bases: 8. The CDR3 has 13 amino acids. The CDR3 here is CSVSGQAVDTQYF. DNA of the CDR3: TGCAGCGTGTCCGGACAGGCAGTAGATACGCAGTATTTT.

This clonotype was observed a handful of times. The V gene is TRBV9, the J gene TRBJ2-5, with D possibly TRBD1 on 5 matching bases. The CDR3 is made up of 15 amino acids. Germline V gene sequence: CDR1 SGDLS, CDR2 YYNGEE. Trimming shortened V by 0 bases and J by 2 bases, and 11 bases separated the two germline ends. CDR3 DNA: TGTGCCAGCAGCGTAGTGCCAGGGCCACAAGAGACCCAGTACTTC. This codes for CASSVVPGPQETQYF.

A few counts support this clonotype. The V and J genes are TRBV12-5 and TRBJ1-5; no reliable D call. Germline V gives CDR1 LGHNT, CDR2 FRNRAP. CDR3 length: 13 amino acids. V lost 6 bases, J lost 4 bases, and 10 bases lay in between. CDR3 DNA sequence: TGTGCTAGTGGCCCGGACGAAAATCAGCCCCAGCATTTT. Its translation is CASGPDENQPQHF.

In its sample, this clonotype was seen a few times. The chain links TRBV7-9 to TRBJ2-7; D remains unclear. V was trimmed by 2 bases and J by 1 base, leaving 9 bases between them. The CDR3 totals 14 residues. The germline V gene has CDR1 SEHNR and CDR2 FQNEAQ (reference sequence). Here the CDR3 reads CASSLPSRSYEQYF. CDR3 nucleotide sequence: TGTGCCAGCAGCTTACCCTCCAGATCCTACGAGCAGTACTTC. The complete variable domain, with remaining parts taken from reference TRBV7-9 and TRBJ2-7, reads DTGVSQNPRHKITKRGQNVTFRCDPISEHNRLYWYRQTLGQGPEFLTYFQNEAQLEKSRLLSDRFSAERPKGSFSTLEIQRTEQGDSAMYLCASSLPSRSYEQYFGPGTRLTVT.

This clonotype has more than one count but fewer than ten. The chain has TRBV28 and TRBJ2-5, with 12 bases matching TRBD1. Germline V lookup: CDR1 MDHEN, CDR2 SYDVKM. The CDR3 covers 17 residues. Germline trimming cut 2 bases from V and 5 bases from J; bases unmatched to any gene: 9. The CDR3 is CASSLGTGGLVGETQYF. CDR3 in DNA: TGTGCCAGCAGTTTAGGGACAGGGGGCCTGGTTGGGGAGACCCAGTACTTC.

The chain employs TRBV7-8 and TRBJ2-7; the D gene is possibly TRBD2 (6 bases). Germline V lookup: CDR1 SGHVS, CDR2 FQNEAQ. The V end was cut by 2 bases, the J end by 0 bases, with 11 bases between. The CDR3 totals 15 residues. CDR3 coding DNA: TGTGCCAGCAGCTTAAGTCCCGGGAGCTCCTACGAGCAGTACTTC. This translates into CASSLSPGSSYEQYF.

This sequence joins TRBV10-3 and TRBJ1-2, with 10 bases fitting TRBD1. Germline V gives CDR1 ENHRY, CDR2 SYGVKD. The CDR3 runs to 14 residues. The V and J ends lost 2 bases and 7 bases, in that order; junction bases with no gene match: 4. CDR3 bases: TGTGCCATCAGTGAGCGGGACAGGGGAGGTGGCTACACCTTC. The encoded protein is CAISERDRGGGYTF.

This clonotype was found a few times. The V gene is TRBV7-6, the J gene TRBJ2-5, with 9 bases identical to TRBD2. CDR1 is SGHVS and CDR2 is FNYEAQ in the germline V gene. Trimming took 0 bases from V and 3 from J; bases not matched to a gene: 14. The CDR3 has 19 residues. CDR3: CASSLAPFSVKRGEETQYF. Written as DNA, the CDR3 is TGTGCCAGCAGCTTAGCCCCCTTCTCAGTCAAGCGGGGGGAAGAGACCCAGTACTTC.

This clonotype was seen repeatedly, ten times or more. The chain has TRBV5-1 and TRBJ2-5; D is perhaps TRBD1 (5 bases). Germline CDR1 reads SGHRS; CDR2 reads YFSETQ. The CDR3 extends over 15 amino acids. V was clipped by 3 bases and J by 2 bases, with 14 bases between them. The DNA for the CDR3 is TGCGCCAGCAGCTCCGTGTGGGGCCAACAAGAGACCCAGTACTTC. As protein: CASSSVWGQQETQYF. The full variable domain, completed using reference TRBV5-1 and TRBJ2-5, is KAGVTQTPRYLIKTRGQQVTLSCSPISGHRSVSWYQQTPGQGLQFLFEYFSETQRNKGNFPGRFSGRQFSNSRSEMNVSTLELGDSALYLCASSSVWGQQETQYFGPGTRLLVL.

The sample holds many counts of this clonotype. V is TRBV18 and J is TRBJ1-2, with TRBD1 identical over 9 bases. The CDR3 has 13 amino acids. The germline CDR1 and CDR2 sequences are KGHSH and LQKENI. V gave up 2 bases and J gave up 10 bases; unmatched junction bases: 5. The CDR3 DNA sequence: TGTGCCAGCTCACCATGGACAGGGGACCACTACACCTTC. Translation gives CASSPWTGDHYTF.

Written as DNA, the CDR3 is TGTGCCAGCAGAACGTGGGGCCTCAACTACGAGCAGTACTTC. As protein: CASRTWGLNYEQYF. This sequence joins TRBV28 and TRBJ2-7, with a weak D call TRBD1 (5 bases). This CDR3 is 14 amino acids long. Germline CDR1 is MDHEN and CDR2 is SYDVKM. The V end was cut by 6 bases, the J end by 3 bases, with 15 bases between.

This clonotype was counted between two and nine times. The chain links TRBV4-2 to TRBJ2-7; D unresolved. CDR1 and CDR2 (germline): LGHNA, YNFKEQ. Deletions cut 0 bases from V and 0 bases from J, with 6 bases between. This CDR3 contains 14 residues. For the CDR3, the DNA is TGTGCCAGCAGCCAAGATCTTGGCTCCTACGAGCAGTACTTC. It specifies CASSQDLGSYEQYF.